One sample yielded the 8 T cell receptor beta chains listed below, sequenced in a study of beta chain features in type 1 diabetes. Study observations and caveats: A moderate, significant TCRB CDR3 shortening appeared in type 1 diabetes across four CD4+ subsets.

Antigens for these TCRs are unknown. Expressed TCRB transcripts were sequenced after all isolated RNA was converted to cDNA. The table came from immunoSEQ multiplex PCR; TCRdb's copy has only in-frame clones and leaves some out. The sample has hundreds of thousands of clones, 11% to 15% seen once. Sequenced: naive CD4+ T cells from blood. Receptor source: a man between 18 and 35 years old with type 1 diabetes.

This clone turned up a few times. Other DNA sequences within the sample encode an identical CDR3. The rearrangement joins TRBV18 to TRBJ2-3; D unresolved. CDR1 KGHSH and CDR2 LQKENI come from the germline V gene. With 3 bases removed from V and 0 bases from J, the gap between germline ends came to 4 bases. This CDR3 has 13 residues. The DNA for the CDR3 is TGTGCCAGCTCACCGGGCAGCACAGATACGCAGTATTTT. Protein product: CASSPGSTDTQYF.

This clone showed up just a few times. V gene TRBV7-9 combines with J gene TRBJ1-4; 7 bases are a match to TRBD1. V lost 5 bases, J lost 8 bases, and 8 bases stayed unmatched. Germline V gives CDR1 SEHNR, CDR2 FQNEAQ (reference sequence). The CDR3 is made up of 14 amino acids. The CDR3 protein is CASSPTGFREKLFF. DNA for the CDR3: TGTGCCAGCAGCCCGACAGGGTTTCGCGAAAAACTGTTTTTT.

The V and J genes are TRBV29-1 and TRBJ2-7, with TRBD1 matching 8 bases. V lost 3 bases, J lost 4 bases, and 5 bases stayed unmatched. Germline V lookup: CDR1 SQVTM, CDR2 ANQGSEA. This CDR3 has 13 amino acids. CDR3 nucleotide sequence: TGCAGCGTTGATTGGACAGGGCTTTACGAGCAGTACTTC. This gives the protein CSVDWTGLYEQYF.

J is TRBJ1-5 and V is TRBV30; D perhaps matches TRBD1 (6 bases). Germline CDR1 reads GTSNPN; CDR2 reads SVGIG (reference sequence). V was pared by 0 bases and J by 4 bases, with 10 bases between. CDR3 length: 14 amino acids. This CDR3 is CAWSVVGGNQPQHF. CDR3 nucleotides: TGTGCCTGGAGTGTGGTAGGGGGGAATCAGCCCCAGCATTTT.

This clone was observed a handful of times. The chain uses TRBV7-9 and TRBJ1-5, with D tentatively TRBD1 (5 bases). There are 15 residues in the CDR3. Between the trimmed V and J ends, which lost 4 bases and 7 bases, there was a span of 17 bases. Germline V gives CDR1 SEHNR, CDR2 FQNEAQ (reference sequence). The CDR3 sequence is CASSSLKGTEQPQHF. The CDR3, as DNA: TGTGCCAGCAGCTCCCTAAAGGGGACGGAACAGCCCCAGCATTTT.

The genes are TRBV14 and TRBJ2-1, with a possible D match to TRBD2 (6 bases). The CDR3 loop spans 14 amino acids. Trimming removed 5 bases at V and 10 bases at J, with 18 bases between. The germline CDR1 and CDR2 sequences are SGHDN and FVKESK. The DNA for the CDR3 is TGTGCCAGCAGCAGCGGTGGGACTCCCAGGGAGCAGTTCTTC. Translation: CASSSGGTPREQFF.

The chain has TRBV30 and TRBJ2-3, with TRBD1 identical over 7 bases. The trim removed 4 bases at V and 2 bases at J, leaving 3 bases unmatched. CDR1 GTSNPN and CDR2 SVGIG come from the germline V gene (reference sequence). The CDR3 length is 13 residues. CDR3 DNA: TGTGCCTGGACCGGGACAGTCACAGATACGCAGTATTTT. It encodes CAWTGTVTDTQYF.

The sample holds a few counts of this clone. The chain joins TRBV5-1 to TRBJ2-6; TRBD2 agrees at 7 bases. V dropped 0 bases and J dropped 3; count of bases not matched to a gene: 6. Germline CDR1 SGHRS, CDR2 YFSETQ. CDR3 size: 17 residues. This CDR3 reads CASSLEGRAGGANVLTF. The CDR3 nucleotides read TGCGCCAGCAGCTTGGAAGGGAGGGCTGGTGGGGCCAACGTCCTGACTTTC.